One sample yielded the 2 T cell receptor beta chains listed below, sequenced in a study of cytomegalovirus exposure and HLA in healthy donors. The primer mix had 60 Vbeta and 13 Jbeta primers. The protocol was immunoSEQ multiplex PCR, while the TCRdb copy is restricted to in-frame clones and leaves out a portion. The table records under 150,000 clones, 60% to 80% of them present only once. Sequenced input: PBMCs. The receptors come from a woman between 55 and 75 years old in good health and CMV-seronegative.

V gene TRBV28 combines with J gene TRBJ2-7; 9 nucleotides match TRBD1. Germline CDR1 and CDR2: MDHEN and SYDVKM. The CDR3 totals 15 residues. The ends lost 3 bases at V and 6 bases at J; junction bases unmatched: 9. CDR3 in DNA: TGTGCCAGCAGTTTCCTAACAGGGGGCGGCGGCGAGCAGTACTTC. Protein product: CASSFLTGGGGEQYF.

Worth noting for this clone: The junction departs from germline at one end; a sequencing error may be responsible. V and J are TRBV7-9 and TRBJ2-7; tentative D call: TRBD2 (6 bases). The CDR3 length is 13 residues. Germline-derived CDR1 and CDR2 are SEHNR and FQNEAQ (reference sequence). CDR3 amino acids: CASSLGTATPAAF. The CDR3 DNA is TGTGCCAGCAGCTTGGGGACTGCTACTCCTGCAGCTTTC.